This T cell receptor (beta chain) was sequenced in a study of shared clonotypes between healthy human individuals. Notes on the study in general: Around 5.4% of naive CD4 clonotypes were common to several donors.

A word on this clone: Its antigen is unidentified.

The data were produced by immunoSEQ multiplex PCR, yet TCRdb's version contains in-frame clones alone and is incomplete. The sample lists about 320,000 clones; 87% were seen once. Sequenced material: memory CD8+ T cells sorted from blood. Subset here: CD45RO+ cells pooled with CCR7-negative TemRA cells. The TCR was taken from a man younger than 35 in good health.

The CDR3 loop is CASSFGASTGELFF. The DNA of the CDR3 is TGTGCCAGCAGTTTCGGCGCTAGCACCGGGGAGCTGTTTTTT. This chain links TRBV27 with TRBJ2-2; D not certain. Trimming pared 3 bases from V and 4 bases from J, leaving 9 bases between. Germline V CDR1 and CDR2: MNHEY, SMNVEV (reference sequence). CDR3 length: 14 residues.